A single sample is the source of the 12 T cell receptor beta chains below, sequenced in a study of T cells expressing NK-cell markers (dated by TCRdb to 2018 to 2021). Libraries were constructed by 5' RACE. The sequencing machine was an Illumina HiSeq 2000. TCRdb reprocessed the reads; each CDR3 protein sequence makes one entry, and DNA is unavailable. The data table for this sample lists a few hundred thousand distinct CDR3 sequences. The leading ten clones occupy approximately 0.42% of the sample. The specimen sequenced was blood T cells: a sorted CD56 or NKG2C T cell subset, CD4+ or CD8+ T cells, or bulk PBMC T cells (not recorded which). The receptors derive from a man younger than 35 in good health. Donor details come from another sample of the same person, matched by shared clones.

The chain recombines TRBV20-1 with TRBJ2-1; TCRdb indicates TRBD2, and absent DNA this call remains unverified. There are 16 residues in the CDR3. The germline V gene encodes CDR1 DFQATT and CDR2 SNEGSKA (reference sequence). CDR3: CSAAPLKLAFYNEQFF.

The chain combines TRBV5-1 with TRBJ2-1; the D call from TCRdb, TRBD2, cannot be confirmed without DNA. The germline V gene encodes CDR1 SGHRS and CDR2 YFSETQ. This CDR3 spans 19 amino acids. CDR3 loop: CASSLGTLAGGSSYNEQFF.

This rearrangement joins TRBV19 to TRBJ2-2. In germline, CDR1 is LNHDA, CDR2 SQIVND (reference sequence). This CDR3 is built from 13 residues. The CDR3 sequence: CASTHLVAGELFF.

The CDR3: CSASSGQEAFF. This rearrangement joins TRBV29-1 to TRBJ1-1; there is no DNA to check the TCRdb D call of TRBD1. CDR3 length: 11 residues. Germline assignment: CDR1 SQVTM and CDR2 ANQGSEA. Using reference TRBV29-1 and TRBJ1-1 for the parts outside the CDR3, the full variable domain is SAVISQKPSRDICQRGTSLTIQCQVDSQVTMMFWYRQQPGQSLTLIATANQGSEATYESGFVIDKFPISRPNLTFSTLTVSNMSPEDSSIYLCSASSGQEAFFGQGTRLTVV.

The chain has TRBV29-1 and TRBJ1-2; absent DNA, TCRdb's TRBD1 call cannot be checked. The CDR3 is 12 amino acids. Germline V gene data show CDR1 as SQVTM and CDR2 as ANQGSEA. The CDR3 spells CSVDRGIGGYTF.

The chain links TRBV11-2 to TRBJ2-7; TCRdb designates TRBD2, a call that cannot be tested without DNA. CDR1 is SGHAT, CDR2 FQNNGV, per germline. The CDR3 loop spans 18 amino acids. This CDR3 reads CASSSRPGLAGVAYEQYF.

The rearrangement joins TRBV20-1 to TRBJ2-1; the D call of TRBD2 rests on TCRdb alone, since no DNA is present to check it. Per germline, CDR1 DFQATT and CDR2 SNEGSKA (reference sequence). The CDR3 sequence is 13 residues long. The CDR3 sequence: CSALLAGNNEQFF.

The chain recombines TRBV12-2 with TRBJ1-2; with no DNA, the TCRdb D assignment of TRBD1 cannot be verified. TRBV12-2 is described as a pseudogene. The CDR3 is made up of 16 amino acids. CDR3 residues: CASRFTGTEVNYGYTF.

The chain uses TRBV10-3 and TRBJ2-5. This CDR3 contains 13 residues. CDR1 and CDR2 (germline): ENHRY, SYGVKD. This chain's CDR3 is CAILQLSKETQYF.

The chain employs TRBV12-3 or TRBV12-4 and TRBJ2-7; TCRdb picks TRBD1, but there is no DNA to check that call. This CDR3 is 14 amino acids long. CDR3 amino acids: CASSPYGRIYEQYF.

This chain links TRBV24-1 with TRBJ2-3; TCRdb names TRBD1, which stays unverified in the absence of DNA. Germline CDR1 KGHDR, CDR2 SFDVKD. The CDR3 runs to 15 residues. This chain's CDR3 is CATSDPGTGGDTQYF.

The genes are TRBV4-1 and TRBJ2-1. The germline gives CDR1 MGHRA, CDR2 YSYEKL. This CDR3 has 15 residues. CDR3: CASSQVGLPYNEQFF.